The TCR beta chain under discussion was sequenced for a study of Graves' ophthalmopathy and Graves' hyperthyroidism. Study at large: Untreated patients at initial diagnosis provided peripheral blood. Study-wide points: Discriminating ophthalmopathy from stable hyperthyroidism, a 13-signature model attained a sensitivity of 87.88% and a specificity of roughly 81%.

Germline V gene data show CDR1 as SQVTM and CDR2 as ANQGSEA. The V gene lost 4 bases and the J gene lost 5 bases, with 14 bases spanning the gap. The CDR3 covers 13 residues. This clonotype occurred many times. No antigen is known for it. Beta-chain TCR CDR3 regions were amplified from RNA transcripts. Investigators did first-round RT-PCR with HTBI primers, then second-round multiplex PCR. TCRdb re-derived calls from the multiplex PCR reads in MiXCR, one entry per CDR3 protein. In the table there are 500,000 to 800,000 distinct CDR3 sequences, approximately 39% of which are singletons. The sequence was obtained from an adult man with Graves' ophthalmopathy. Sequenced: peripheral blood. The rearrangement links TRBV29-1 to TRBJ2-5; D remains ambiguous. CDR3 amino acids: CSVGDSQWETQYF. CDR3 nucleotide sequence: TGCAGCGTTGGCGACTCCCAGTGGGAGACCCAGTACTTC.